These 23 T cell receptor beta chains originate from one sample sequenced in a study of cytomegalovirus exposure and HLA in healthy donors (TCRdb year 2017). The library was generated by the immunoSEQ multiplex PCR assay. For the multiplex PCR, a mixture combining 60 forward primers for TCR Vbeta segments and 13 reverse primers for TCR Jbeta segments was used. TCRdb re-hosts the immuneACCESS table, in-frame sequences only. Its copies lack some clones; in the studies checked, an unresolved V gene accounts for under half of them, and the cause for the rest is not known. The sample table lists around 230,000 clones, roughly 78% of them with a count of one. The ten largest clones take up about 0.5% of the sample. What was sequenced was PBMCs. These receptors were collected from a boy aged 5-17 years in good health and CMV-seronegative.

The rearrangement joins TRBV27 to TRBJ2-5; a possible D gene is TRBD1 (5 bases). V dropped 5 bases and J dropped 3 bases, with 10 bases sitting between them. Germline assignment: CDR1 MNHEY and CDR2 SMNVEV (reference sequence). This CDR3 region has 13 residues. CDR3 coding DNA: TGTGCCAGCAGTCCACAGGAGAAAGAGACCCAGTACTTC. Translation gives CASSPQEKETQYF.

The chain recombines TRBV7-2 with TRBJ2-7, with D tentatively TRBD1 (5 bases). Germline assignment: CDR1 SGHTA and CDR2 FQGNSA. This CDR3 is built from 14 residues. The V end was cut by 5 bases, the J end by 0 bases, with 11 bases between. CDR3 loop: CASSNYRYSYEQYF. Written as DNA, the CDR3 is TGTGCCAGCAGCAATTACAGGTACTCCTACGAGCAGTACTTC. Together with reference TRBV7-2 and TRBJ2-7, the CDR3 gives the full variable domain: GAGVSQSPSNKVTEKGKDVELRCDPISGHTALYWYRQSLGQGLEFLIYFQGNSAPDKSGLPSDRFSAERTGGSVSTLTIQRTQQEDSAVYLCASSNYRYSYEQYFGPGTRLTVT.

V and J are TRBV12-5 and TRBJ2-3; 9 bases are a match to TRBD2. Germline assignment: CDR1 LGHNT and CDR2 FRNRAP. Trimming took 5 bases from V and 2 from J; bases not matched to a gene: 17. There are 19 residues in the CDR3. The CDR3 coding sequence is TGTGCTAGTGGTCCCCGGCCGGGACTAGCCCACATCCTCACAGATACGCAGTATTTT. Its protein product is CASGPRPGLAHILTDTQYF.

Here the CDR3 DNA reads TGCAGCGTTCCTTATCCGGGTGGCTATGGCTACACCTTC. This translates into CSVPYPGGYGYTF. This chain joins TRBV29-1 and TRBJ1-2; D gene uncertain. This CDR3 is 13 amino acids long. V was cut by 5 bases and J by 4 bases, with 14 bases left in between. Germline lookup yields CDR1 SQVTM and CDR2 ANQGSEA. Based on the CDR3 plus reference TRBV29-1 and TRBJ1-2, the full variable domain is SAVISQKPSRDICQRGTSLTIQCQVDSQVTMMFWYRQQPGQSLTLIATANQGSEATYESGFVIDKFPISRPNLTFSTLTVSNMSPEDSSIYLCSVPYPGGYGYTFGSGTRLTVV.

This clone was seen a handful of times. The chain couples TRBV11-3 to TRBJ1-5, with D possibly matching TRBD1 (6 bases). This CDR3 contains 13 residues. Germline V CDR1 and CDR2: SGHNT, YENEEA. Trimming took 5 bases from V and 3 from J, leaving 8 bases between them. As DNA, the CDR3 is TGTGCCAGCAGCCAGGGGACCAATCAGCCCCAGCATTTT. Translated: CASSQGTNQPQHF.

The CDR3 region has the DNA TGCAGCGTTGTCGAGGGGGTCAGAAACACAGATACGCAGTATTTT. It specifies CSVVEGVRNTDTQYF. The chain employs TRBV29-1 and TRBJ2-3, with D perhaps TRBD1 (6 bases). Looked up from germline, CDR1 is SQVTM and CDR2 is ANQGSEA. Trimming shortened V by 4 bases and J by 2 bases, and 16 bases separated the two germline ends. The CDR3 is made up of 15 amino acids.

The CDR3 coding sequence is TGTGCCAGCAGCGTTAAGCCCATAGGGACAGGGCAACGGGACGCTTTCTTT. Its protein is CASSVKPIGTGQRDAFF. The chain is built from TRBV7-9 and TRBJ1-1, with 9 bases fitting TRBD1. Per the germline V gene, CDR1 is SEHNR and CDR2 is FQNEAQ (reference sequence). This CDR3 has 17 residues. The junction had 21 bases not matched to a gene; V was cut back by 5 bases and J by 11 bases.

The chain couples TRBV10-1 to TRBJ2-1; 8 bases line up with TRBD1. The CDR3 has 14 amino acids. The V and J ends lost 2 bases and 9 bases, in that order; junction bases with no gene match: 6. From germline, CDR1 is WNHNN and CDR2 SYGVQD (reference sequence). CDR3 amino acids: CASSERGTGGEQFF. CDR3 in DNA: TGCGCCAGCAGTGAGAGGGGCACAGGGGGTGAGCAGTTCTTC.

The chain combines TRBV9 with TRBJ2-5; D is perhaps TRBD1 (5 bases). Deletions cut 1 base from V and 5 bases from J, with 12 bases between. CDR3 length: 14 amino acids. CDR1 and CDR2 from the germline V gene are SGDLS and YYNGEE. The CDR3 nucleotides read TGTGCCAGCAGCGTACGACAGATGGGGGAGACCCAGTACTTC. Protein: CASSVRQMGETQYF.

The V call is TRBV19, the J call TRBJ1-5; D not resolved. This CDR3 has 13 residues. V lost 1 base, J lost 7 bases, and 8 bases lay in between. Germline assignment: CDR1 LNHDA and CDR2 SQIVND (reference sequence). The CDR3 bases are TGTGCCAGTAGTATAGGAGGGAACCAGCCCCAGCATTTT. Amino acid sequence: CASSIGGNQPQHF.

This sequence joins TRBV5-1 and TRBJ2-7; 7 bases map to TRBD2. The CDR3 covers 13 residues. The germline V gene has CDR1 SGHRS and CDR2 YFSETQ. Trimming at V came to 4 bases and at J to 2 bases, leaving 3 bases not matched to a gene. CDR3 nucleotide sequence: TGCGCCAGCAGCGCTAGCGGTCCCTACGAGCAGTACTTC. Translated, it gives CASSASGPYEQYF.

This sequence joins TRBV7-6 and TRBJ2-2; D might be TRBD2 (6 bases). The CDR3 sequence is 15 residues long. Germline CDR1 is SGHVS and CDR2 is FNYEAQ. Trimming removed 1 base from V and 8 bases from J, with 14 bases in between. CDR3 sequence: CASSLEGMGTGELFF. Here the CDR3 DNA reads TGTGCCAGCAGCTTAGAGGGAATGGGGACTGGGGAGCTGTTTTTT.

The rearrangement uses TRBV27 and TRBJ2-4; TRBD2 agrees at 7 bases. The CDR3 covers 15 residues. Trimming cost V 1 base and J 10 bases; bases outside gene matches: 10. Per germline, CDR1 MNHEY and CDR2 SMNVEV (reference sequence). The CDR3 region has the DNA TGTGCCAGCAGTTTATTCAGTGCGGGAGTGAAAATTCAGTACTTC. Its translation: CASSLFSAGVKIQYF.

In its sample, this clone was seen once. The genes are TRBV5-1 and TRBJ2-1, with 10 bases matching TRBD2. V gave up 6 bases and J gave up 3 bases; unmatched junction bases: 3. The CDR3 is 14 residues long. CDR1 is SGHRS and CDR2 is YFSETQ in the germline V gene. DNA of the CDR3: TGCGCCAGCACGACTAGCGGGCGCTACAATGAGCAGTTCTTC. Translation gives CASTTSGRYNEQFF.

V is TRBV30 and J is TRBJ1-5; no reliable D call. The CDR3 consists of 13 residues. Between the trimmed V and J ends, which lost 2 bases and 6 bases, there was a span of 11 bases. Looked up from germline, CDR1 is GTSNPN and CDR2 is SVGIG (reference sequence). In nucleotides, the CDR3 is TGTGCCTGGAGTAGCGTGGGTTTTCAGCCCCAGCATTTT. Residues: CAWSSVGFQPQHF.

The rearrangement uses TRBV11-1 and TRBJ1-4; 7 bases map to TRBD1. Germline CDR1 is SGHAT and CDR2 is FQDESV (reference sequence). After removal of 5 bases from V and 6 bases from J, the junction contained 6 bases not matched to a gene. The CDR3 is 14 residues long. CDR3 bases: TGTGCCAGCAGCATGGACAGGAGAGATGAAAAACTGTTTTTT. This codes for CASSMDRRDEKLFF. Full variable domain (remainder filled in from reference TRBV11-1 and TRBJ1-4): EAEVAQSPRYKITEKSQAVAFWCDPISGHATLYWYRQILGQGPELLVQFQDESVVDDSQLPKDRFSAERLKGVDSTLKIQPAELGDSAMYLCASSMDRRDEKLFFGSGTQLSVL.

The CDR3: CASSVAWRGDTDTQYF. The DNA of the CDR3 is TGTGCCAGCAGCGTAGCTTGGCGGGGGGACACAGATACGCAGTATTTT. The chain employs TRBV9 and TRBJ2-3, with 8 positions matching TRBD2. CDR1 SGDLS and CDR2 YYNGEE come from the germline V gene. The CDR3 is 16 residues long. The ends lost 0 bases at V and 2 bases at J; junction bases unmatched: 5.

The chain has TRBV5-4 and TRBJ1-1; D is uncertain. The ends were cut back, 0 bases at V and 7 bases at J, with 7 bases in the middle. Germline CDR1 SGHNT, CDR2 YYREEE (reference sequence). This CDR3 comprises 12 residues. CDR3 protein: CASSLAEVEAFF. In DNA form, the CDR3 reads TGTGCCAGCAGCTTGGCCGAGGTTGAAGCTTTCTTT.

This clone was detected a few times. CDR3 region: CASHRSWATEAFF. Written as DNA, the CDR3 is TGTGCCAGTCATAGGTCTTGGGCCACTGAAGCTTTCTTT. The chain is built from TRBV6-5 and TRBJ1-1; D unresolved. The CDR3 covers 13 residues. CDR1 is MNHEY and CDR2 is SVGAGI in the germline V gene. V shed 9 bases and J shed 4 bases, with 15 bases lying between them.

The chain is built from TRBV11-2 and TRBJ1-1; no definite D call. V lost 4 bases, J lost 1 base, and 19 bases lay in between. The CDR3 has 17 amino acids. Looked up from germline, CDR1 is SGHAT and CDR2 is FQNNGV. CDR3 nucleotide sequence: TGTGCCAGCAGCTCCCTTTTAGGGCCGAGGGAGAACACTGAAGCTTTCTTT. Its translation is CASSSLLGPRENTEAFF.

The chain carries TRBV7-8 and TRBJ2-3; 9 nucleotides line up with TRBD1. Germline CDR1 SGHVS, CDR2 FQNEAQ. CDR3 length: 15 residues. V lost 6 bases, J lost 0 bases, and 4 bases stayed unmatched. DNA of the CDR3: TGTGCCAGCAGTTCCGGGACAGGGAGCACAGATACGCAGTATTTT. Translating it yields CASSSGTGSTDTQYF. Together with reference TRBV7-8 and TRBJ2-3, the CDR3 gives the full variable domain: GAGVSQSPRYKVAKRGQDVALRCDPISGHVSLFWYQQALGQGPEFLTYFQNEAQLDKSGLPSDRFFAERPEGSVSTLKIQRTQQEDSAVYLCASSSGTGSTDTQYFGPGTRLTVL.

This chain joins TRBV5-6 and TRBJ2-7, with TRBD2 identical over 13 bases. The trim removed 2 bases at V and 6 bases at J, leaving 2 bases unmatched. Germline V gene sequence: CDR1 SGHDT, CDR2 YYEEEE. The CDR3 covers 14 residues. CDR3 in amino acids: CASSFGLAGAEQYF. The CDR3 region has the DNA TGTGCCAGCAGCTTCGGACTAGCGGGGGCCGAGCAGTACTTC. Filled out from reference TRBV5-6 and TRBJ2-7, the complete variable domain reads DAGVTQSPTHLIKTRGQQVTLRCSPKSGHDTVSWYQQALGQGPQFIFQYYEEEERQRGNFPDRFSGHQFPNYSSELNVNALLLGDSALYLCASSFGLAGAEQYFGPGTRLTVT.

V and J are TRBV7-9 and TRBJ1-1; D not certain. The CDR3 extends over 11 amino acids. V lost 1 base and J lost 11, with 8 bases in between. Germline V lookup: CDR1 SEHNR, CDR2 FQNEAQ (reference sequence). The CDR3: CASSLGHEAFF. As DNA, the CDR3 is TGTGCCAGCAGCTTAGGCCATGAGGCTTTCTTT. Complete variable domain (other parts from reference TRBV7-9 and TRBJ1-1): DTGVSQNPRHKITKRGQNVTFRCDPISEHNRLYWYRQTLGQGPEFLTYFQNEAQLEKSRLLSDRFSAERPKGSFSTLEIQRTEQGDSAMYLCASSLGHEAFFGQGTRLTVV.